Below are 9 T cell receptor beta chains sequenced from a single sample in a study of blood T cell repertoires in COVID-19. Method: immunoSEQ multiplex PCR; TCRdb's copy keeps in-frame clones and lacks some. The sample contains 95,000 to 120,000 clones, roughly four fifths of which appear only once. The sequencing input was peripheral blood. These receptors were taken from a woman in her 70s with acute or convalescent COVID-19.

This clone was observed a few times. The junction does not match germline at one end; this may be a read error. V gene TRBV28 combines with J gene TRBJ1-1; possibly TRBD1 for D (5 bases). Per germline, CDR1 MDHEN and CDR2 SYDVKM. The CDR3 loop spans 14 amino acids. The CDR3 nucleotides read TGTGCCAGCACCTGGGAGGGGCGAAGGGCTGACGCTTTCTTT. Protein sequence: CASTWEGRRADAFF.

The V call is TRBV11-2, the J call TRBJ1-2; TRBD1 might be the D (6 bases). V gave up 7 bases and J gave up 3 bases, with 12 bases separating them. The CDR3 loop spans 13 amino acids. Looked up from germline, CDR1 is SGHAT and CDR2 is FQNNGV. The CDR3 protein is CASNAGGYYGYTF. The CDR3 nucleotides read TGTGCCAGCAACGCGGGGGGCTACTATGGCTACACCTTC.

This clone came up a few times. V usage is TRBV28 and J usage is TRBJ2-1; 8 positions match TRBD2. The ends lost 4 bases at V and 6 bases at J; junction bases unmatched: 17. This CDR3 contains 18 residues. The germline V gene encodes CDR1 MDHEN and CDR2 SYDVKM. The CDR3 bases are TGTGCCAGCAGTTCCTCACGGGGCGGGAGGCTTAAAACCAATGAGCAGTTCTTC. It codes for CASSSSRGGRLKTNEQFF.

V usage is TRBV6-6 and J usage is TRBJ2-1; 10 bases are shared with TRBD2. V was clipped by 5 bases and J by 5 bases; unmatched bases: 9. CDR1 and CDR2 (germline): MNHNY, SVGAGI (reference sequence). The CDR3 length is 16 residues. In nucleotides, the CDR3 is TGTGCCAGCAGTACCAGTAGCGGGGGGCTCAACAATGAGCAGTTCTTC. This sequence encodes CASSTSSGGLNNEQFF.

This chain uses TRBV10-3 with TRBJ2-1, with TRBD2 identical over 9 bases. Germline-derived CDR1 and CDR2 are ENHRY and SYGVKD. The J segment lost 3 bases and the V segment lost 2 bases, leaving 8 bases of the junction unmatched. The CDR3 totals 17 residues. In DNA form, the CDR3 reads TGTGCCATCAGTGAGAGAGGGCTAGCGGGGTTCTACAATGAGCAGTTCTTC. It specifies CAISERGLAGFYNEQFF.

CDR3 in amino acids: CASSWTGLDNQPQHF. The CDR3 coding sequence is TGCGCCAGCAGCTGGACTGGATTAGACAATCAGCCCCAGCATTTT. The chain has TRBV5-1 and TRBJ1-5, with D uncertain. Germline CDR1 and CDR2: SGHRS and YFSETQ. The CDR3 consists of 15 residues. Between the trimmed V and J ends, which lost 3 bases and 3 bases, there was a span of 13 bases. Together with reference TRBV5-1 and TRBJ1-5, the CDR3 gives the full variable domain: KAGVTQTPRYLIKTRGQQVTLSCSPISGHRSVSWYQQTPGQGLQFLFEYFSETQRNKGNFPGRFSGRQFSNSRSEMNVSTLELGDSALYLCASSWTGLDNQPQHFGDGTRLSIL.

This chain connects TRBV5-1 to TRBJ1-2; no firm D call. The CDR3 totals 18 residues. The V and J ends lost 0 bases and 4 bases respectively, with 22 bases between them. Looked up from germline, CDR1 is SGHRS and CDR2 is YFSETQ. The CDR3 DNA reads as TGCGCCAGCAGCTTGGGAAGGAGCCAGCTCAAGCCCCTCTATGGCTACACCTTC. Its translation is CASSLGRSQLKPLYGYTF.

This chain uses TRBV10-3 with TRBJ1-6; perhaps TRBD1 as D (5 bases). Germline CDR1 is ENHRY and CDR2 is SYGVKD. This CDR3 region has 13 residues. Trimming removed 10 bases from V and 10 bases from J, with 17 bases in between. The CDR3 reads CATYWGAGSPLHF. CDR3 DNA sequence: TGTGCCACCTATTGGGGCGCCGGCTCACCCCTCCACTTT.

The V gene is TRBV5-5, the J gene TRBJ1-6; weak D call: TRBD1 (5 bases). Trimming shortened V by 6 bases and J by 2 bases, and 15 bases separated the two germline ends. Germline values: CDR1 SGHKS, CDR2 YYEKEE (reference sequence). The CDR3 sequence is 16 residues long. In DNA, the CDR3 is TGTGCCAGCACCCGGACCGGGGGTCCCTATAATTCACCCCTCCACTTT. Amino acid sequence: CASTRTGGPYNSPLHF.